Shown below are 28 T cell receptor beta chains from a single sample sequenced in a study of CD8+ T cells in alopecia areata. Documented treatment: oral pan-JAK inhibitor, 5-10 mg twice daily. RNA was isolated and reverse transcribed to cDNA, the sequencing template. Assay used: immunoSEQ multiplex PCR; TCRdb lists only in-frame clones, some missing. The profile shows 150,000 to 200,000 clones, roughly three fifths of them singletons. The sample consisted of CD4+ T cells sorted from blood, taken between weeks 47 and 50, from a patient treated with tofacitinib. These receptors all stem from a human donor with alopecia areata.

Only a few counts were recorded for this clone. This sequence joins TRBV5-5 and TRBJ1-1, with D perhaps matching TRBD1 (5 bases). This CDR3 has 12 residues. V lost 0 bases and J 11 bases, leaving 11 bases between the germline ends. From germline, CDR1 is SGHKS and CDR2 YYEKEE (reference sequence). The chain's CDR3 is CASSLGQGRAFF. For the CDR3, the DNA is TGTGCCAGCAGCTTGGGGCAGGGTAGGGCTTTCTTT.

V gene TRBV27 combines with J gene TRBJ1-6; unclear D gene. CDR1 MNHEY and CDR2 SMNVEV come from the germline V gene (reference sequence). Trimming stripped 6 bases from V and 2 bases from J, with 5 bases between. The CDR3 contains 13 residues. The CDR3 sequence: CASRDPYNSPLHF. Written as DNA, the CDR3 is TGTGCCAGCAGGGACCCCTATAATTCACCCCTCCACTTT.

The chain couples TRBV5-5 to TRBJ2-2; D is uncertain. The CDR3 consists of 15 residues. Germline assignment: CDR1 SGHKS and CDR2 YYEKEE (reference sequence). Trimming cost V 0 bases and J 1 base, with 7 bases left between them. In DNA form, the CDR3 reads TGTGCCAGCAGCTTGGGTCCTTTGAACACCGGGGAGCTGTTTTTT. This translates into CASSLGPLNTGELFF.

The chain links TRBV9 to TRBJ2-1; D uncertain. The CDR3 is made up of 16 amino acids. The V gene lost 4 bases and the J gene lost 0 bases, with 14 bases spanning the gap. CDR1 is SGDLS and CDR2 is YYNGEE in the germline V gene. CDR3 region: CASSRLMAASYNEQFF. The CDR3 coding sequence is TGTGCCAGCAGCCGCCTCATGGCGGCCTCCTACAATGAGCAGTTCTTC.

The gene calls are TRBV7-2 and TRBJ2-7, with TRBD1 matching 11 bases. Trimming at V came to 5 bases and at J to 2 bases, leaving 17 bases not matched to a gene. From germline, CDR1 is SGHTA and CDR2 FQGNSA. CDR3 length: 19 residues. The DNA of the CDR3 is TGTGCCAGCAGCGGGCGTTTGGGGACAGGGGGTTTTACGGCCTACGAGCAGTACTTC. This codes for CASSGRLGTGGFTAYEQYF.

The CDR3: CASSSLLAGASGSYNEQFF. The DNA for the CDR3 is TGTGCCAGCAGCTCGCTGCTAGCGGGGGCCTCTGGCTCCTACAATGAGCAGTTCTTC. V gene TRBV5-6 combines with J gene TRBJ2-1; 10 nucleotides agree with TRBD2. Trimming removed 3 bases from V and 0 bases from J; junction bases left unmatched: 12. The CDR3 is 19 amino acids. Germline V CDR1 and CDR2: SGHDT, YYEEEE.

V gene TRBV30 combines with J gene TRBJ2-1, with 12 positions matching TRBD2. The CDR3 is made up of 17 amino acids. Germline V gene lookup returns CDR1 GTSNPN and CDR2 SVGIG (reference sequence). V shed 5 bases and J 0 bases; nucleotides not matched to a gene: 8. CDR3 loop: CAWATSGGLPSYNEQFF. DNA for the CDR3: TGTGCCTGGGCGACTAGCGGGGGCCTTCCCTCCTACAATGAGCAGTTCTTC.

The V gene is TRBV29-1, the J gene TRBJ1-2; possibly TRBD1 for D (6 bases). The V and J ends lost 6 bases and 4 bases respectively, with 15 bases between them. This CDR3 is built from 13 residues. CDR1 is SQVTM and CDR2 is ANQGSEA in the germline V gene. The CDR3 coding sequence is TGCAGCGTCGGTAGTAGACAGGCCTATGGCTACACCTTC. As protein: CSVGSRQAYGYTF.

This clone turned up a few times. DNA for the CDR3: TGTGCCAGCACCGCCGACAGGCGAAGCACTGAAGCTTTCTTT. Translating it yields CASTADRRSTEAFF. The chain carries TRBV27 and TRBJ1-1; D perhaps matches TRBD1 (6 bases). Germline V gives CDR1 MNHEY, CDR2 SMNVEV (reference sequence). The CDR3 spans 14 residues. V was pared by 7 bases and J by 4 bases, with 16 bases between.

The chain is built from TRBV5-6 and TRBJ1-2; 9 nucleotides match TRBD1. Germline loops: CDR1 SGHDT, CDR2 YYEEEE. Trimming took 5 bases from V and 6 from J; bases not matched to a gene: 14. This CDR3 is 16 amino acids long. CDR3 loop: CASSRRSRDREDGYTF. The CDR3 DNA sequence: TGTGCCAGCAGTCGTCGTTCCCGGGACAGGGAGGATGGCTACACCTTC. Full variable domain (remainder filled in from reference TRBV5-6 and TRBJ1-2): DAGVTQSPTHLIKTRGQQVTLRCSPKSGHDTVSWYQQALGQGPQFIFQYYEEEERQRGNFPDRFSGHQFPNYSSELNVNALLLGDSALYLCASSRRSRDREDGYTFGSGTRLTVV.

The table lists this clone with a few counts. The chain joins TRBV6-5 to TRBJ1-1; unclear D gene. The CDR3 is 14 residues long. Germline V CDR1 and CDR2: MNHEY, SVGAGI. Trimming removed 5 bases at V and 0 bases at J, with 10 bases between. CDR3 DNA: TGTGCCAGCAGTACAGTTGGGGTGAACACTGAAGCTTTCTTT. Encoded protein: CASSTVGVNTEAFF.

This chain links TRBV2 with TRBJ2-5, with 7 bases matching TRBD2. The germline CDR1 and CDR2 sequences are SNHLY and FYNNEI. Trimming at V came to 3 bases and at J to 1 base, leaving 5 bases not matched to a gene. This CDR3 region has 15 residues. The chain's CDR3 is CASSDYGTIQETQYF. CDR3 sequence (DNA): TGTGCCAGCAGTGACTATGGGACTATCCAAGAGACCCAGTACTTC.

This clone was seen at least ten times. V and J are TRBV6-1 and TRBJ2-1, with D unresolved. With 3 bases removed from V and 6 bases from J, the gap between germline ends came to 21 bases. CDR3 length: 17 residues. From germline, CDR1 is MNHNS and CDR2 SASEGT. The CDR3 sequence: CASSDVWTGQQSNEQFF. CDR3 DNA: TGTGCCAGCAGTGACGTGTGGACGGGTCAACAATCCAATGAGCAGTTCTTC.

The rearrangement links TRBV15 to TRBJ1-2, with 7 bases identical to TRBD1. The V and J ends lost 7 bases and 7 bases, in that order; junction bases with no gene match: 6. Germline CDR1 reads LNHNV; CDR2 reads YYDKDF (reference sequence). CDR3 length equals 12 residues. CDR3 in amino acids: CATTDREGGYTF. DNA of the CDR3: TGTGCCACCACCGACAGGGAGGGTGGCTACACCTTC.

This rearrangement joins TRBV29-1 to TRBJ2-3, with D tentatively TRBD1 (5 bases). Between the trimmed V and J ends, which lost 5 bases and 0 bases, there was a span of 15 bases. CDR3 length: 15 residues. CDR1 SQVTM and CDR2 ANQGSEA come from the germline V gene. The CDR3 DNA sequence: TGCAGCGTTTACGTGACAGCAACTAGCACAGATACGCAGTATTTT. This gives the protein CSVYVTATSTDTQYF.

This clone was observed a handful of times. This rearrangement joins TRBV7-6 to TRBJ1-6, with no clear D. The CDR3 length is 12 residues. Germline CDR1 SGHVS, CDR2 FNYEAQ. Trimming left V 2 bases short and J 7 bases short, with 3 bases between. CDR3: CASSLMNSPLHF. The CDR3 DNA reads as TGTGCCAGCAGCTTAATGAATTCACCCCTCCACTTT.

J is TRBJ2-5 and V is TRBV2; the D gene is possibly TRBD1 (6 bases). Germline V CDR1 and CDR2: SNHLY, FYNNEI. The CDR3 is 17 amino acids. V was pared by 4 bases and J by 5 bases, with 23 bases between. This CDR3 reads CASSVSTGTTLGETQYF. CDR3 nucleotide sequence: TGTGCCAGCAGTGTCAGTACCGGGACAACTCTTGGGGAGACCCAGTACTTC.

The CDR3 loop is CASSQQTEETEAFF. The CDR3 coding sequence is TGCGCCAGCAGTCAACAAACAGAGGAGACTGAAGCTTTCTTT. The gene calls are TRBV23-1 and TRBJ1-1; no reliable D call. TRBV23-1 has ORF status, its function being uncertain. Trimming pared 2 bases from V and 5 bases from J, leaving 12 bases between. The CDR3 sequence is 14 residues long.

Only one count was recorded for this clone. The CDR3 reads CASSWGLAPYEQYF. The CDR3 coding sequence is TGCGCCAGCAGCTGGGGTCTTGCCCCATACGAGCAGTACTTC. The chain links TRBV5-1 to TRBJ2-7, with D unresolved. The CDR3 consists of 14 residues. Germline V gene lookup returns CDR1 SGHRS and CDR2 YFSETQ. V was clipped by 3 bases and J by 4 bases, with 14 bases between them.

This chain connects TRBV29-1 to TRBJ1-2; 8 positions agree with TRBD1. From germline, CDR1 is SQVTM and CDR2 ANQGSEA. CDR3 length equals 14 residues. V shed 4 bases, J shed 3 bases, and the junction held 7 bases outside the gene matches. The CDR3, as DNA: TGCAGCGTTGCCGGGACAGGCTCCGACTATGGCTACACCTTC. The encoded protein is CSVAGTGSDYGYTF.

V gene TRBV6-1 combines with J gene TRBJ2-7; D unresolved. Germline V gene data show CDR1 as MNHNS and CDR2 as SASEGT. Trimming pared 0 bases from V and 2 bases from J, leaving 5 bases between. The CDR3 consists of 13 residues. CDR3 DNA sequence: TGTGCCAGCAGTGAAGCCCGACCCTACGAGCAGTACTTC. Translation gives CASSEARPYEQYF.

The CDR3: CASSYGLATDNEQFF. CDR3 nucleotide sequence: TGTGCCAGCAGCTATGGACTAGCGACGGACAATGAGCAGTTCTTC. The chain employs TRBV5-6 and TRBJ2-1; TRBD2 matches 9 bases. The CDR3 is 15 amino acids. The V gene end was trimmed by 3 bases and the J gene end by 5 bases; junction bases not matched to a gene: 6. Germline CDR1 is SGHDT and CDR2 is YYEEEE.

V and J are TRBV25-1 and TRBJ1-6; 8 bases align to TRBD1. Germline values: CDR1 MGHDK, CDR2 SYGVNS. The trim removed 1 base at V and 10 bases at J, leaving 9 bases unmatched. The CDR3 length is 16 residues. The CDR3 reads CASSELGQAVGSPLHF. The CDR3 DNA reads as TGTGCCAGCAGTGAATTGGGACAGGCCGTAGGGTCACCCCTCCACTTT.

Concerning this clone: The same CDR3 arises from other DNA sequences in this sample as well. The V call is TRBV9, the J call TRBJ2-7, with 8 nucleotides matching TRBD1. V dropped 4 bases and J dropped 0; count of bases not matched to a gene: 6. Per the germline V gene, CDR1 is SGDLS and CDR2 is YYNGEE. CDR3 size: 15 residues. DNA of the CDR3: TGTGCCAGCAGCCCGGGGACAGGAAGCTCCTACGAGCAGTACTTC. Residues: CASSPGTGSSYEQYF.

This clone appeared once. The CDR3, as DNA: TGCGCCAGCAGCCACCAAGTTACGGGCACTGAAGCTTTCTTT. This translates into CASSHQVTGTEAFF. The chain carries TRBV4-3 and TRBJ1-1; no clear D gene. Looked up from germline, CDR1 is LGHNA and CDR2 is YSLEER. The CDR3 has 14 residues. Trimming shortened V by 3 bases and J by 4 bases, and 12 bases separated the two germline ends.

This clone appeared a few times. The chain couples TRBV27 to TRBJ2-7; D remains unclear. This CDR3 is 14 amino acids long. Germline V gene data show CDR1 as MNHEY and CDR2 as SMNVEV (reference sequence). Trimming pared 3 bases from V and 3 bases from J, leaving 12 bases between. The CDR3 is CASSFAPNDYEQYF. CDR3 DNA sequence: TGTGCCAGCAGTTTTGCTCCAAACGACTACGAGCAGTACTTC.

Here the CDR3 DNA reads TGCAGCGCCCTGACAGGGAGTGACTACAATGAGCAGTTCTTC. Translation gives CSALTGSDYNEQFF. The V and J genes are TRBV29-1 and TRBJ2-1, with TRBD1 matching 7 bases. Trimming at V came to 7 bases and at J to 3 bases, leaving 9 bases not matched to a gene. The length of the CDR3 is 14 residues. CDR1 SQVTM and CDR2 ANQGSEA come from the germline V gene.

This clone appeared many times. The chain links TRBV10-3 to TRBJ2-7; TRBD2 matches at 9 bases. There are 14 residues in the CDR3. Germline V CDR1 and CDR2: ENHRY, SYGVKD. The V and J ends lost 7 bases and 6 bases, in that order; junction bases with no gene match: 10. CDR3 coding DNA: TGTGCCATCAAATCTAGCGGGGACGTCTCCGAGCAGTACTTC. It translates to CAIKSSGDVSEQYF.